The 2 T cell receptor beta chains below all came from one sample that was sequenced in a study of graft-versus-host responses after intestinal transplantation. These TCRs are of unknown antigen specificity. Sequenced by immunoSEQ multiplex PCR; TCRdb stores in-frame clones only, minus some. Of about 120,000 clones listed, about 94% are singletons. The material was unstimulated CD8+ T cells sorted from spleen or lymph node cells, obtained before intestinal transplant. The origin of the receptors is a human donor who received an intestinal transplant.

The V call is TRBV5-4, the J call TRBJ1-1; D remains unclear. This CDR3 contains 14 residues. The V gene lost 0 bases and the J gene lost 0 bases, with 6 bases spanning the gap. Per germline, CDR1 SGHNT and CDR2 YYREEE (reference sequence). In DNA form, the CDR3 reads TGTGCCAGCAGCTTGGGCCAGATGAACACTGAAGCTTTCTTT. It is translated as CASSLGQMNTEAFF.

CDR3 sequence (DNA): TGTGCCAGCAGCTTTCGAGGGAACGAGCAGTACTTC. It translates to CASSFRGNEQYF. The chain has TRBV7-9 and TRBJ2-5; possible D gene TRBD2, 5 bases. The J call may be in error: the DNA end matches TRBJ2-7 better. The CDR3 has 12 residues. Looked up from germline, CDR1 is SEHNR and CDR2 is FQNEAQ (reference sequence).